The 14 T cell receptor beta chains below were found in one sample sequenced in a study of tumor-infiltrating lymphocytes in primary liver carcinoma. Starting material of 400 to 600 ng total RNA yielded TCR beta cDNA via a constant-region primer. It was through three nested multiplex PCR rounds of slightly modified ARM-PCR that TCR beta libraries arose. PCR rounds one and two used TRBV1-TRBV30 forward primers with a C-beta reverse primer for 10 cycles each. MiXCR, applied by TCRdb to the multiplex PCR reads, yields one record per CDR3 protein. The table has 300,000 to 350,000 distinct CDR3 sequences, about three fifths seen once; the top ten hold 17%. Germline DNA was also extracted, and blood RNA was taken from unsorted whole blood. Sequenced material: peripheral blood. These receptors all come from a woman aged 25 to 39 with primary liver carcinoma and hepatitis B virus infection.

This chain links TRBV6-5 with TRBJ1-2; maybe TRBD1 (5 bases). CDR1 is MNHEY and CDR2 is SVGAGI in the germline V gene. CDR3 length: 15 residues. Trimming took off 7 bases at V and 0 bases at J, with 15 bases between the two ends. The CDR3 DNA sequence: TGTGCCAGCAAAAAAGGGACCTCGGCTAACTATGGCTACACCTTC. Amino acid sequence: CASKKGTSANYGYTF.

This clonotype was found many times. This chain links TRBV29-1 with TRBJ1-2; D not certain. V lost 7 bases to trimming and J lost 3 bases, with 12 bases between them. Germline CDR1 SQVTM, CDR2 ANQGSEA. The CDR3 totals 12 residues. CDR3 amino acids: CSALRPDYGYTF. The CDR3 DNA follows: TGCAGCGCCTTAAGGCCCGACTATGGCTACACCTTC.

In its sample, this clonotype was seen once. The J gene is TRBJ2-3, the V gene TRBV6-5, with 11 bases matching TRBD2. Germline V gene sequence: CDR1 MNHEY, CDR2 SVGAGI. V lost 0 bases to trimming and J lost 6 bases; unmatched junction nucleotides: 8. The CDR3 sequence is 17 residues long. DNA for the CDR3: TGTGCCAGCAGTTACTCCTTAGCGGGAGGGCCCTACGATACGCAGTATTTT. Protein sequence: CASSYSLAGGPYDTQYF.

This clonotype was detected a few times. With a much larger clone just one base away, this may be a read error. The chain carries TRBV11-2 and TRBJ2-2, with a weak D call TRBD2 (5 bases). Germline V lookup: CDR1 SGHAT, CDR2 FQNNGV. The CDR3 has 13 amino acids. CDR3 residues: CASSFGGIGELLF. The CDR3 nucleotides are TGTGCCAGCAGCTTTGGCGGAATCGGGGAGCTGCTTTTT.

Here the CDR3 reads CASSSPKAGGLGKLFF. CDR3 sequence (DNA): TGTGCCAGCAGTTCCCCAAAGGCAGGGGGATTAGGAAAACTGTTTTTT. This sequence joins TRBV28 and TRBJ1-4, with 7 bases identical to TRBD1. V trimming: 4 bases; J trimming: 10 bases; junction bases outside the gene matches: 15. This CDR3 is built from 16 residues. Germline V gene lookup returns CDR1 MDHEN and CDR2 SYDVKM.

This clonotype was seen once. The CDR3 loop is CASRTSAYEQYF. CDR3 in DNA: TGTGCCAGCCGGACTTCAGCGTACGAGCAGTACTTC. The rearrangement links TRBV28 to TRBJ2-7, with D perhaps TRBD2 (5 bases). Germline CDR1 MDHEN, CDR2 SYDVKM. V lost 8 bases and J lost 4, with 12 bases in between. This CDR3 comprises 12 residues.

As for this clonotype: Germline is not matched at one junction end, which may reflect a read error. The gene calls are TRBV28 and TRBJ2-7; 8 bases are a match to TRBD1. The CDR3 consists of 15 residues. Looked up from germline, CDR1 is MDHEN and CDR2 is SYDVKM. The CDR3 protein is CASSLTGASGYEQHF. CDR3 nucleotide sequence: TGTGCCAGCAGTCTGACAGGGGCCTCAGGCTACGAGCAGCACTTC.

The gene calls are TRBV28 and TRBJ1-4; TRBD1 aligns across 7 bases. Germline lookup yields CDR1 MDHEN and CDR2 SYDVKM. This CDR3 is built from 14 residues. The J segment lost 7 bases and the V segment lost 4 bases, leaving 6 bases of the junction unmatched. The CDR3 here is CASSSRGGVEKLFF. The CDR3 DNA sequence: TGTGCCAGCAGTTCAAGAGGGGGCGTTGAAAAACTGTTTTTT.

V and J are TRBV6-1 and TRBJ1-1; D ambiguous. Germline-derived CDR1 and CDR2 are MNHNS and SASEGT. This CDR3 contains 12 residues. Trimming removed 6 bases from V and 5 bases from J, with 10 bases in between. The chain's CDR3 is CASSPSGTEAFF. CDR3 nucleotide sequence: TGTGCCAGCAGCCCGAGTGGGACTGAAGCTTTCTTT.

Points on this clonotype: This may be a read error: a much more frequent sequence differs by one nucleotide. The chain carries TRBV4-2 and TRBJ2-2, with D possibly called TRBD1 or TRBD2 (6 bases each). The CDR3 loop spans 15 amino acids. Germline CDR1 is LGHNA and CDR2 is YNFKEQ. The CDR3 sequence is CASNQEGGGSGELFF. Written as DNA, the CDR3 is TGTGCCAGCAACCAAGAAGGGGGAGGATCCGGGGAGCTGTTTTTT.

This clonotype came up once. The chain has TRBV4-3 and TRBJ2-4; D is perhaps TRBD2 (5 bases). Germline V CDR1 and CDR2: LGHNA, YSLEER. Trimming pared 1 base from V and 4 bases from J, leaving 11 bases between. CDR3 length: 15 amino acids. The chain's CDR3 is CASSQGHTGKNIQYF. CDR3 sequence (DNA): TGCGCCAGCAGCCAAGGTCACACGGGGAAAAACATTCAGTACTTC.

This clonotype was recorded a few times. A clone one base away is much larger, so this may be a read error. This chain connects TRBV11-2 to TRBJ2-5; 7 positions match TRBD1. Germline loops: CDR1 SGHAT, CDR2 FQNNGV. This CDR3 comprises 15 residues. CDR3 amino acids: CVSSPAITGAETQYF. The CDR3 nucleotides are TGTGTCAGCAGCCCAGCCATTACAGGGGCTGAGACCCAGTACTTC.

This chain's CDR3 is CASSFASGAEAFF. The CDR3 nucleotides are TGTGCCAGCAGTTTCGCCTCGGGCGCTGAAGCTTTCTTT. The chain links TRBV6-5 to TRBJ1-1; D gene unclear. Trimming pared 4 bases from V and 6 bases from J, leaving 12 bases between. The CDR3 contains 13 residues. The germline gives CDR1 MNHEY, CDR2 SVGAGI.

This clonotype was observed a few times. This sequence joins TRBV12-3 or TRBV12-4 and TRBJ2-7; 10 bases are shared with TRBD1. CDR3 length: 15 residues. V dropped 5 bases and J dropped 2; count of bases not matched to a gene: 6. CDR3 coding DNA: TGTGCCAGCAGTCAGGCCGGGACAGGGGCCTACGAGCAGTACTTC. It specifies CASSQAGTGAYEQYF.